The 25 T cell receptor beta chains below come from one sample, sequenced in a study of identical twins. In TCRdb, the 5' RACE reads were re-called with MiXCR into one record per CDR3 protein. The data contain some 730,000 distinct CDR3 sequences, 15% to 20% of them singletons. The same sample was also used in a study of T cells expressing NK-cell markers.

The sequenced sample was PBMCs. These receptors were collected from a woman between 18 and 29 years old in good health.

This clonotype turned up a few times. The chain carries TRBV5-1 and TRBJ1-1, with D maybe TRBD1 (5 bases). CDR3 length: 15 residues. Germline CDR1 SGHRS, CDR2 YFSETQ. The V and J ends lost 0 bases and 8 bases respectively, with 17 bases between them. The CDR3 DNA reads as TGCGCCAGCAGCTTGGGCGCGACGGGGGGTTGGGAAGCTTTCTTT. Protein: CASSLGATGGWEAFF.

This clonotype was counted at least ten times. The chain links TRBV12-3 or TRBV12-4 to TRBJ2-7, with D possibly TRBD2 on 6 matching bases. V was pared by 3 bases and J by 5 bases, with 11 bases between. CDR3 length equals 13 residues. DNA of the CDR3: TGTGCCAGCAGTTTTGTCGAGCGGGACGAGCAGTACTTC. This gives the protein CASSFVERDEQYF.

This chain connects TRBV12-3 or TRBV12-4 to TRBJ2-4; D is possibly TRBD1 (5 bases). With 8 bases removed from V and 0 bases from J, the gap between germline ends came to 11 bases. The CDR3 totals 14 residues. In DNA form, the CDR3 reads TGTGCCAGCCAGGGAAACCTAGCCAAAAACATTCAGTACTTC. It yields the protein CASQGNLAKNIQYF.

This clonotype was detected a few times. The chain joins TRBV6-4 to TRBJ1-2; D is possibly TRBD1 (6 bases). There are 15 residues in the CDR3. V lost 0 bases and J 4 bases, leaving 12 bases between the germline ends. From germline, CDR1 is MRHNA and CDR2 SNTAGT. The CDR3: CASSDSGGPSYGYTF. The CDR3 nucleotides read TGTGCCAGCAGTGACTCGGGGGGGCCGAGCTATGGCTACACCTTC.

This clonotype has only one observation. The rearrangement links TRBV7-2 to TRBJ2-5, with D uncertain. Germline CDR1 is SGHTA and CDR2 is FQGNSA. This CDR3 is 13 amino acids long. V was shortened by 3 bases and J by 4 bases, with 9 bases between the two germline ends. The CDR3, as DNA: TGTGCCAGCAGCTTGCTTGACTCAGAGACCCAGTACTTC. This translates into CASSLLDSETQYF. The variable domain in full, completed from reference TRBV7-2 and TRBJ2-5, reads GAGVSQSPSNKVTEKGKDVELRCDPISGHTALYWYRQSLGQGLEFLIYFQGNSAPDKSGLPSDRFSAERTGGSVSTLTIQRTQQEDSAVYLCASSLLDSETQYFGPGTRLLVL.

This chain uses TRBV11-2 with TRBJ2-7; possibly TRBD1 or TRBD2 for D (6 bases each). The CDR3 runs to 14 residues. Trimming took off 5 bases at V and 2 bases at J, with 13 bases between the two ends. The V gene's germline CDR1 is SGHAT and CDR2 FQNNGV. The CDR3 reads CASSLRRGPYEQYF. In nucleotides, the CDR3 is TGTGCCAGCAGCCTCAGACGGGGGCCCTACGAGCAGTACTTC.

V is TRBV20-1 and J is TRBJ1-5; D gene uncertain. The CDR3 has 13 amino acids. The V and J ends lost 6 bases and 4 bases respectively, with 13 bases between them. Germline values: CDR1 DFQATT, CDR2 SNEGSKA (reference sequence). CDR3 loop: CSALGQPNQPQHF. CDR3 DNA sequence: TGCAGTGCCCTCGGGCAGCCTAATCAGCCCCAGCATTTT.

A single count supports this clonotype. V usage is TRBV11-3 and J usage is TRBJ2-2; a weak D match, TRBD2 (5 bases). The germline V gene encodes CDR1 SGHNT and CDR2 YENEEA. The CDR3 contains 12 residues. V was cut by 5 bases and J by 7 bases, with 8 bases left in between. The CDR3 region is CASSTTSGELFF. The CDR3 DNA is TGTGCCAGCAGCACCACTAGCGGGGAGCTGTTTTTT.

This clonotype was detected many times. The J gene is TRBJ1-2, the V gene TRBV12-3 or TRBV12-4; D gene unclear. The CDR3 is 13 amino acids. Trimming stripped 5 bases from V and 7 bases from J, with 14 bases between. The CDR3 coding sequence is TGTGCCAGCAGTCCTTCCGAGATCCGTGGCTACACCTTC. It specifies CASSPSEIRGYTF.

CDR3 loop: CSVEGGGPQYF. The CDR3 DNA reads TGCAGCGTTGAGGGGGGGGGGCCTCAGTACTTC. The chain has TRBV29-1 and TRBJ2-7, with D possibly TRBD2 on 7 matching bases. Germline loops: CDR1 SQVTM, CDR2 ANQGSEA. The germline V and J ends were trimmed by 3 bases and 10 bases, with 13 bases remaining between them. This CDR3 is 11 amino acids long.

The chain is built from TRBV6-5 and TRBJ1-1; 10 nucleotides line up with TRBD1. V lost 2 bases to trimming and J lost 7 bases; unmatched junction nucleotides: 1. The CDR3 contains 13 residues. Germline V gene data show CDR1 as MNHEY and CDR2 as SVGAGI. The CDR3, as DNA: TGTGCCAGCAGTTACGACAGGGGGCTTGAAGCTTTCTTT. Its translation: CASSYDRGLEAFF.

There are a few counts of this clonotype. The chain employs TRBV29-1 and TRBJ1-3; D possibly corresponds to TRBD1 (6 bases). The CDR3 extends over 12 amino acids. The V and J ends lost 6 bases and 3 bases respectively, with 9 bases between them. CDR1 and CDR2 from the germline V gene are SQVTM and ANQGSEA. The CDR3 DNA reads as TGCAGCGTCGAACAGGGTGGAAACACCATATATTTT. Residues: CSVEQGGNTIYF.

The V call is TRBV12-3 or TRBV12-4, the J call TRBJ1-1; D call uncertain. The CDR3 contains 13 residues. Trimming left V 4 bases short and J 10 bases short, with 16 bases between. The CDR3 nucleotides are TGTGCCAGCAGTTGGGTCAGAAAAGGGCTAGCTTTCTTT. This translates into CASSWVRKGLAFF.

This clonotype was picked up a small number of times. The rearrangement joins TRBV3-1 to TRBJ2-2; no clear D. The CDR3 loop spans 13 amino acids. With 2 bases removed from V and 7 bases from J, the gap between germline ends came to 8 bases. Germline CDR1 is LGHDT and CDR2 is YNNKEL (reference sequence). The CDR3 DNA reads as TGTGCCAGCAGCCAAAATCTAAACGGGGAGCTGTTTTTT. Amino acids: CASSQNLNGELFF.

The rearrangement joins TRBV29-1 to TRBJ2-5; a weak D match, TRBD1 (5 bases). The CDR3 sequence is 12 residues long. Looked up from germline, CDR1 is SQVTM and CDR2 is ANQGSEA. V was cut by 7 bases and J by 5 bases, with 14 bases left in between. CDR3: CSGGWGVETQYF. CDR3 sequence (DNA): TGCAGCGGGGGTTGGGGCGTCGAGACCCAGTACTTC.

This clonotype was counted between two and nine times. The V gene is TRBV6-5, the J gene TRBJ1-2, with 9 bases aligning to TRBD1. CDR3 size: 15 residues. Trimming at V came to 2 bases and at J to 2 bases, leaving 3 bases not matched to a gene. Germline lookup yields CDR1 MNHEY and CDR2 SVGAGI. The CDR3 DNA is TGTGCCAGCAGTTACCGGGACAGGGTGAACTATGGCTACACCTTC. It is translated as CASSYRDRVNYGYTF.

There are a few counts of this clonotype. V and J are TRBV20-1 and TRBJ2-7; the D call may be TRBD1 or TRBD2 (5 bases each). Trimming cost V 1 base and J 3 bases, with 19 bases left between them. This CDR3 contains 16 residues. Looked up from germline, CDR1 is DFQATT and CDR2 is SNEGSKA (reference sequence). CDR3 nucleotides: TGCAGTGCTAGAGCGGGCAGGGTACCGGGGAGCTACGAGCAGTACTTC. Its protein is CSARAGRVPGSYEQYF.

The rearrangement uses TRBV11-2 and TRBJ2-2, with D unresolved. The CDR3 totals 17 residues. Germline CDR1 and CDR2: SGHAT and FQNNGV. V shed 1 base and J shed 0 bases, with 12 bases lying between them. CDR3 nucleotide sequence: TGTGCCAGCAGCTTAGGTCTGGTCCGGGCGAACACCGGGGAGCTGTTTTTT. Protein: CASSLGLVRANTGELFF. Full variable domain (rest looked up from reference TRBV11-2 and TRBJ2-2): EAGVAQSPRYKIIEKRQSVAFWCNPISGHATLYWYQQILGQGPKLLIQFQNNGVVDDSQLPKDRFSAERLKGVDSTLKIQPAKLEDSAVYLCASSLGLVRANTGELFFGEGSRLTVL.

This clonotype was picked up a small number of times. The CDR3 DNA sequence: TGTGCCAGCAGCCCGATCTCGGGCAGGGCGAGATATGGCTACACCTTC. Protein: CASSPISGRARYGYTF. The rearrangement uses TRBV11-2 and TRBJ1-2, with D perhaps matching TRBD1 (5 bases). V was clipped by 5 bases and J by 5 bases, with 21 bases between them. Germline V lookup: CDR1 SGHAT, CDR2 FQNNGV. The CDR3 covers 16 residues.

The chain recombines TRBV6-6 with TRBJ1-5; D uncertain. CDR1 and CDR2 (germline): MNHNY, SVGAGI (reference sequence). Trimming pared 5 bases from V and 2 bases from J, leaving 7 bases between. CDR3 length: 13 residues. The CDR3 sequence is CASSPMGNQPQHF. For the CDR3, the DNA is TGTGCCAGCAGTCCCATGGGCAATCAGCCCCAGCATTTT.

The V and J genes are TRBV7-2 and TRBJ2-5, with a possible D match to TRBD1 (5 bases). Per germline, CDR1 SGHTA and CDR2 FQGNSA. Trimming stripped 3 bases from V and 2 bases from J, with 13 bases between. CDR3 size: 15 residues. The CDR3 here is CASSLAGLGQETQYF. CDR3 in DNA: TGTGCCAGCAGCTTGGCAGGGTTGGGACAAGAGACCCAGTACTTC.

The chain couples TRBV12-3 or TRBV12-4 to TRBJ1-2; D might be TRBD1 (5 bases). V was pared by 3 bases and J by 7 bases, with 15 bases between. The CDR3 spans 14 residues. The CDR3 sequence: CASSFGHHPRGYTF. DNA for the CDR3: TGTGCCAGCAGTTTTGGACACCACCCTCGTGGCTACACCTTC.

The table lists this clonotype with a few counts. The J gene is TRBJ2-5, the V gene TRBV20-1, with 11 bases that match TRBD1. CDR3 length equals 16 residues. The germline CDR1 and CDR2 sequences are DFQATT and SNEGSKA (reference sequence). Unmatched junction bases numbered 6, after V lost 1 base and J lost 2 bases. In DNA, the CDR3 is TGCAGTGCTAGAGGGGGACAGGGGGGAGGTCAAGAGACCCAGTACTTC. It is translated as CSARGGQGGGQETQYF.

The chain couples TRBV5-6 to TRBJ2-7; weak D call: TRBD1 (8 bases). Germline V lookup: CDR1 SGHDT, CDR2 YYEEEE. This CDR3 is built from 14 residues. The V end was cut by 3 bases, the J end by 6 bases, with 16 bases between. The DNA for the CDR3 is TGTGCCAGCAGCTCCCGGACAGGGAGGGGCGAGCAGTACTTC. Protein: CASSSRTGRGEQYF.

This clonotype showed up many times. The chain combines TRBV20-1 with TRBJ1-3; 7 bases map to TRBD1. J lost 5 bases, V lost 1 base, and 8 bases had no gene match. The CDR3 contains 15 residues. Germline CDR1 and CDR2: DFQATT and SNEGSKA (reference sequence). CDR3 loop: CSARGGQTFRNTIYF. The DNA for the CDR3 is TGCAGTGCTAGAGGGGGACAGACCTTTAGAAACACCATATATTTT.